The 32 T cell receptor beta chains below were found in one sample sequenced in a study of OX40 agonist ivuxolimab in advanced cancers. Sequencing used immunoSEQ multiplex PCR; TCRdb keeps in-frame clones, though not all of them. The table shows about 7,700 clones, with 75% to 85% occurring only once. Sequences were derived from CD4+ or CD8+ T cells sorted from blood, sampled in a trial of the OX40 agonist ivuxolimab. Source of these receptors: an adult with an advanced solid tumor such as melanoma, head and neck, liver or kidney cancer.

The chain joins TRBV7-2 to TRBJ2-1, with TRBD2 identical over 10 bases. The germline V gene has CDR1 SGHTA and CDR2 FQGNSA. There are 15 residues in the CDR3. V shed 2 bases and J 7 bases; nucleotides not matched to a gene: 5. The CDR3 sequence: CASSLLAGVRNEQFF. The CDR3 DNA sequence: TGTGCCAGCAGCTTACTAGCGGGAGTTCGTAATGAGCAGTTCTTC.

This chain uses TRBV7-2 with TRBJ1-2; D unclear. CDR3 size: 14 residues. CDR1 and CDR2 (germline): SGHTA, FQGNSA. V dropped 3 bases and J dropped 5 bases, with 13 bases sitting between them. Here the CDR3 DNA reads TGTGCCAGCAGCTTTCTGGGCAGGAATTATGGCTACACCTTC. Protein sequence: CASSFLGRNYGYTF.

The chain uses TRBV9 and TRBJ2-2; TRBD2 might be the D (6 bases). From germline, CDR1 is SGDLS and CDR2 YYNGEE. There are 15 residues in the CDR3. The V gene lost 2 bases and the J gene lost 5 bases, with 13 bases spanning the gap. The CDR3 nucleotides are TGTGCCAGCAGCGTTCCGGAGGGATGGACCGGGGAGCTGTTTTTT. Its translation: CASSVPEGWTGELFF.

CDR3 loop: CASSLANEQFF. The CDR3 coding sequence is TGTGCCAGCAGCTTAGCCAATGAGCAGTTCTTC. V and J are TRBV13 and TRBJ2-1; D remains unclear. This CDR3 has 11 amino acids. The germline V gene encodes CDR1 PRHDT and CDR2 FYEKMQ (reference sequence). The ends were cut back, 1 base at V and 6 bases at J, with 1 base in the middle.

Sample share makes this clone medium-sized (0.01 to 0.1%). CDR3 bases: TGTGCCAGCTCACCTCGGGGGGACCACTCCTACAATGAGCAGTTCTTC. It is translated as CASSPRGDHSYNEQFF. The rearrangement uses TRBV18 and TRBJ2-1; 7 bases agree with TRBD2. The germline CDR1 and CDR2 sequences are KGHSH and LQKENI. V shed 3 bases and J 0 bases; nucleotides not matched to a gene: 5. The CDR3 loop spans 16 amino acids.

This chain links TRBV4-3 with TRBJ1-6, with D possibly being TRBD1 (6 bases). Trimming shortened V by 0 bases and J by 10 bases, and 10 bases separated the two germline ends. Germline loops: CDR1 LGHNA, CDR2 YSLEER. The CDR3 has 14 amino acids. CDR3 DNA: TGCGCCAGCAGCCAAGACAGGGGAGACTCACCCCTCCACTTT. This sequence encodes CASSQDRGDSPLHF.

The chain links TRBV6-1 to TRBJ2-1; 7 bases are shared with TRBD2. The CDR3 runs 15 residues. The junction had 4 bases not matched to a gene; V was cut back by 3 bases and J by 2 bases. Germline V gene lookup returns CDR1 MNHNS and CDR2 SASEGT. The CDR3 sequence is CASSDTSAPYNEQFF. The CDR3, as DNA: TGTGCCAGCAGTGATACTAGCGCGCCCTACAATGAGCAGTTCTTC.

This chain joins TRBV6-1 and TRBJ2-1; D is unclear. The CDR3 contains 15 residues. Germline CDR1 and CDR2: MNHNS and SASEGT. Trimming stripped 1 base from V and 3 bases from J, with 10 bases between. CDR3: CASSEGSVNYNEQFF. CDR3 coding DNA: TGTGCCAGCAGTGAAGGATCGGTTAACTACAATGAGCAGTTCTTC.

J is TRBJ1-2 and V is TRBV2; D is uncertain. This CDR3 is 12 amino acids long. Per the germline V gene, CDR1 is SNHLY and CDR2 is FYNNEI. Between the trimmed V and J ends, which lost 7 bases and 3 bases, there was a span of 9 bases. In DNA, the CDR3 is TGTGCCAGCATTGAGGGCGACTATGGCTACACCTTC. As protein: CASIEGDYGYTF.

This clone was observed once. This chain joins TRBV7-5 and TRBJ2-1; TRBD1, the D gene given by the table, was not confirmed from the DNA. TRBV7-5 is classified as a pseudogene. The CDR3 covers 17 residues. CDR3: CASSSPIGQGNRDEQFF. The CDR3 DNA reads TGTGCCAGCAGCTCCCCCATCGGACAGGGTAACCGGGATGAGCAGTTCTTC.

CDR3 in amino acids: CASSLLAPTDTQYF. The CDR3 DNA reads as TGTGCCAGCAGTTTACTCGCACCAACAGATACGCAGTATTTT. V usage is TRBV6-5 and J usage is TRBJ2-3; no clear D gene. Looked up from germline, CDR1 is MNHEY and CDR2 is SVGAGI. V was pared by 4 bases and J by 3 bases, with 11 bases between. This CDR3 is built from 14 residues.

The chain carries TRBV28 and TRBJ2-7; a possible D gene is TRBD1 (5 bases). V gave up 3 bases and J gave up 2 bases, with 20 bases separating them. Per the germline V gene, CDR1 is MDHEN and CDR2 is SYDVKM. CDR3 length equals 17 residues. The CDR3 DNA sequence: TGTGCCAGCAGTTTGCTATCACCGCAGACAGAGACCTACGAGCAGTACTTC. It codes for CASSLLSPQTETYEQYF.

This CDR3 is CASSPLFTGRITGELFF. The CDR3 nucleotides are TGTGCCAGCAGCCCATTATTCACAGGGCGGATAACCGGGGAGCTGTTTTTT. The chain employs TRBV13 and TRBJ2-2; weak D call: TRBD1 (6 bases). Per germline, CDR1 PRHDT and CDR2 FYEKMQ (reference sequence). The V end was cut by 5 bases, the J end by 5 bases, with 21 bases between. The CDR3 covers 17 residues.

The genes are TRBV27 and TRBJ2-1; 9 nucleotides agree with TRBD1. CDR3 size: 15 residues. The germline CDR1 and CDR2 sequences are MNHEY and SMNVEV (reference sequence). V lost 4 bases, J lost 8 bases, and 9 bases stayed unmatched. The CDR3 DNA sequence: TGTGCCAGCAGTTCGCCGGGACAGGGTAGTTATGAGCAGTTCTTC. Amino acid sequence: CASSSPGQGSYEQFF.

The chain carries TRBV28 and TRBJ1-2, with D perhaps TRBD1 (6 bases). Trimming pared 5 bases from V and 1 base from J, leaving 14 bases between. The CDR3 has 15 residues. Looked up from germline, CDR1 is MDHEN and CDR2 is SYDVKM. The CDR3 region has the DNA TGTGCCAGCAGTGGAGACTGGACAGATAACTATGGCTACACCTTC. Translated: CASSGDWTDNYGYTF.

The chain links TRBV10-3 to TRBJ1-6, with 9 bases fitting TRBD1. This CDR3 comprises 15 residues. Trimming at V came to 8 bases and at J to 7 bases, leaving 9 bases not matched to a gene. Germline V gene lookup returns CDR1 ENHRY and CDR2 SYGVKD. The CDR3 spells CAIGGWDRENSPLHF. As DNA, the CDR3 is TGTGCCATCGGGGGCTGGGACAGGGAGAATTCACCCCTCCACTTT.

The chain employs TRBV7-3 and TRBJ2-3, with D perhaps matching TRBD1 (7 bases). The V gene lost 5 bases and the J gene lost 6 bases, with 15 bases spanning the gap. From germline, CDR1 is SGHTA and CDR2 FQGTGA. The CDR3 is 14 amino acids. CDR3 amino acids: CASSLGQRADTQYF. For the CDR3, the DNA is TGTGCCAGCAGCCTGGGACAGCGGGCGGATACGCAGTATTTT. The full variable domain, its missing parts supplied by reference TRBV7-3 and TRBJ2-3, is GAGVSQTPSNKVTEKGKYVELRCDPISGHTALYWYRQSLGQGPEFLIYFQGTGAADDSGLPNDRFFAVRPEGSVSTLKIQRTERGDSAVYLCASSLGQRADTQYFGPGTRLTVL.

The rearrangement uses TRBV6-8 and TRBJ2-4; 11 bases line up with TRBD2. The germline CDR1 and CDR2 sequences are MNHGY and SAAAGT. The V segment lost 5 bases and the J segment 1 base; nucleotides outside the gene matches: 19. This CDR3 has 21 residues. CDR3 DNA: TGTGCCAGCAGTCCCCAACGATATAGCGGGGGGGCCTTTGGTGCCAAAAACATTCAGTACTTC. It specifies CASSPQRYSGGAFGAKNIQYF.

This chain links TRBV19 with TRBJ2-1; 16 bases are a match to TRBD2. Germline CDR1 is LNHDA and CDR2 is SQIVND (reference sequence). J was trimmed by 8 bases and V by 6 bases; bases with no gene match: 10. There are 17 residues in the CDR3. CDR3 protein: CASSGTSGRASVDEQFF. In DNA form, the CDR3 reads TGTGCCAGTAGCGGGACTAGCGGGAGGGCCTCTGTGGATGAGCAGTTCTTC.

This chain links TRBV6-1 with TRBJ2-1, with 10 bases identical to TRBD1. CDR3 length equals 14 residues. Germline CDR1 and CDR2: MNHNS and SASEGT. After removal of 5 bases from V and 7 bases from J, the junction contained 5 bases not matched to a gene. CDR3 region: CASSSGTGANEQFF. Here the CDR3 DNA reads TGTGCCAGCAGTTCTGGGACAGGGGCAAATGAGCAGTTCTTC.

This chain joins TRBV29-1 and TRBJ2-7; D possibly corresponds to TRBD1 (6 bases). In germline, CDR1 is SQVTM, CDR2 ANQGSEA. The CDR3 runs 13 residues. V was shortened by 2 bases and J by 1 base, with 9 bases between the two germline ends. CDR3 in amino acids: CSVERTDSYEQYF. The CDR3 DNA is TGCAGCGTTGAACGGACAGATTCCTACGAGCAGTACTTC.

The CDR3 sequence is CASSLRTGPDTQYF. The CDR3, as DNA: TGTGCCAGCAGCCTTCGGACAGGTCCAGATACGCAGTATTTT. The genes are TRBV7-9 and TRBJ2-3, with 7 bases identical to TRBD1. J lost 4 bases, V lost 5 bases, and 6 bases had no gene match. Germline V gene sequence: CDR1 SEHNR, CDR2 FQNEAQ (reference sequence). This CDR3 comprises 14 residues.

This clone was detected only once. This chain uses TRBV15 with TRBJ2-1; 10 bases match TRBD2. This CDR3 contains 16 residues. Losses at the gene ends were 0 bases for V and 9 bases for J; bases not matched to a gene: 8. Germline CDR1 and CDR2: LNHNV and YYDKDF (reference sequence). The chain's CDR3 is CATSRDRGTSVREQFF. CDR3 nucleotides: TGTGCCACCAGCAGAGATAGGGGGACTAGCGTACGTGAGCAGTTCTTC.

This chain connects TRBV5-1 to TRBJ2-7; TRBD1 matches 10 bases. The germline gives CDR1 SGHRS, CDR2 YFSETQ. The CDR3 is made up of 14 amino acids. V shed 3 bases and J 7 bases; nucleotides not matched to a gene: 7. CDR3 in amino acids: CASSSGTGVGEQYF. CDR3 nucleotide sequence: TGCGCCAGCAGCTCGGGGACAGGGGTTGGAGAGCAGTACTTC.

V is TRBV19 and J is TRBJ1-5; 7 nucleotides line up with TRBD1. Germline CDR1 LNHDA, CDR2 SQIVND (reference sequence). V lost 5 bases and J lost 6; bases outside the gene matches: 10. CDR3 length: 15 amino acids. The CDR3 spells CASSRDREGSQPQHF. DNA of the CDR3: TGTGCCAGTAGTCGAGACAGGGAGGGAAGTCAGCCCCAGCATTTT.

This clone was recorded once. The chain is built from TRBV12-1 and TRBJ2-1; the table's TRBD2 call for D was not verified on the DNA. TRBV12-1 counts as a pseudogene. The CDR3 spans 18 residues. This CDR3 is CASSFSRGTSGSGNEQFF. DNA of the CDR3: TGTGCCAGCAGCTTTTCCCGAGGGACTAGCGGGAGCGGAAATGAGCAGTTCTTC.

By sample fraction, this clone is medium-sized. This sequence joins TRBV14 and TRBJ1-1; D not certain. Trimming took off 0 bases at V and 2 bases at J, with 7 bases between the two ends. The CDR3 totals 14 residues. Germline values: CDR1 SGHDN, CDR2 FVKESK. The CDR3 sequence: CASSQDTGNTEAFF. DNA for the CDR3: TGTGCCAGCAGCCAAGACACCGGAAACACTGAAGCTTTCTTT.

By share of the sample, this clone is medium-sized. This chain connects TRBV7-6 to TRBJ2-7, with 8 nucleotides matching TRBD2. Losses at the gene ends were 5 bases for V and 2 bases for J; bases not matched to a gene: 5. The germline V gene has CDR1 SGHVS and CDR2 FNYEAQ. The CDR3 is made up of 14 amino acids. The CDR3 nucleotides are TGTGCCAGCAGCCCGGGAGCGGGGGCCTACGAGCAGTACTTC. This encodes CASSPGAGAYEQYF.

V and J are TRBV18 and TRBJ2-7; 8 positions match TRBD1. The CDR3 sequence is 15 residues long. The junction had 6 bases not matched to a gene; V was cut back by 4 bases and J by 1 base. Germline values: CDR1 KGHSH, CDR2 LQKENI. Here the CDR3 reads CASSLRTGLSYEQYF. CDR3 DNA: TGTGCCAGCTCACTTCGGACAGGGCTTTCCTACGAGCAGTACTTC.

This clone was seen only once. V gene TRBV28 combines with J gene TRBJ1-3, with a tentative D call TRBD1 (5 bases). This CDR3 has 15 residues. The ends were cut back, 5 bases at V and 8 bases at J, with 19 bases in the middle. Germline V CDR1 and CDR2: MDHEN, SYDVKM. CDR3 region: CASSPLLQGRDTIYF. DNA of the CDR3: TGTGCCAGCAGTCCATTACTGCAGGGACGGGACACCATATATTTT.

J is TRBJ2-7 and V is TRBV28; 12 positions match TRBD1. Germline assignment: CDR1 MDHEN and CDR2 SYDVKM. This CDR3 is built from 15 residues. With V trimmed by 3 bases and J by 6 bases, 6 bases remained unmatched. CDR3 coding DNA: TGTGCCAGCAGTTTGGCCGGGACAGGGGGCGTCGAGCAGTACTTC. It specifies CASSLAGTGGVEQYF.

The chain combines TRBV10-3 with TRBJ2-1, with TRBD2 matching over 9 bases. Germline V gene sequence: CDR1 ENHRY, CDR2 SYGVKD. Losses at the gene ends were 2 bases for V and 4 bases for J; bases not matched to a gene: 6. This CDR3 has 16 amino acids. CDR3 sequence (DNA): TGTGCCATCAGTGAGGGGGTAGCGGGGGTGTACAATGAGCAGTTCTTC. This sequence encodes CAISEGVAGVYNEQFF.